This is a list of T cell receptor beta chains from one sample in a study of blood T cell repertoires in COVID-19. TCRdb's table, derived via immunoSEQ multiplex PCR, lists solely in-frame clones and lacks some. The table has roughly 90,000 clones, more than 75% seen once. Sequencing used peripheral blood. The receptors were gathered from a human donor in a cohort sampled during active COVID-19. CDR3s include the opening cysteine and the closing phenylalanine or tryptophan. A D gene is named only where the DNA matches it firmly. Part of the rows lack a size; the others show once, few, many or a class for expanded clones.

V	length	size	J	D	DNA	CDR3
TRBV3-1/TRBV3-2	13	.	TRBJ2-5	.	TGTGCCAGCAGCCACGTCCCTGGCGAGACCCAGTACTTC	CASSHVPGETQYF
TRBV6-5	11	.	TRBJ2-7	.	TGTGCCGCCAACGACAACTACGAGCAGTACTTC	CAANDNYEQYF
TRBV16	18	.	TRBJ2-7	TRBD2	TGTGCCAGCAGCCAATCCGGGACTAGCGGGATGAGGCCCTACGAGCAGTACTTC	CASSQSGTSGMRPYEQYF
TRBV21-1	16	.	TRBJ2-5	.	TGTGCCAGCAGCCCCGAATGGAGGGGAACGCAAGAGACCCAGTACTTC	CASSPEWRGTQETQYF
TRBV20-1	15	.	TRBJ1-5	.	TGCAGTGCTAGTGGGGACAACGTGATCAATCAGCCCCAGCATTTT	CSASGDNVINQPQHF
TRBV7-2	13	.	TRBJ1-2	.	TGTGCCATCGTAGACGGATCCCCCGGGGGCTACACCTTC	CAIVDGSPGGYTF
TRBV6-2/TRBV6-3	14	.	TRBJ2-7	.	TGTGCCAGCAGTTCTGGCGGGGATCGGTACGAGCAGTACTTC	CASSSGGDRYEQYF
TRBV10-2	21	.	TRBJ2-1	TRBD2	TGCGCCAGCTTCAGCCCCGCCAAGACTAGCGGGGATACCTCCTCCTACAATGAGCAGTTCTTC	CASFSPAKTSGDTSSYNEQFF
TRBV27	15	.	TRBJ2-7	TRBD2	TGTGCCAGCAGACCCGGACTAGCGGGGGGCTACGAGCAGTACTTC	CASRPGLAGGYEQYF
TRBV2	16	.	TRBJ2-6	TRBD1	TGTGCCAGCAGGGACAGGTCCTTGACTGGGGCCAACGTCCTGACTTTC	CASRDRSLTGANVLTF
TRBV5-6	15	.	TRBJ2-2	TRBD2	TGTGCCAGCAGCTTTCCGGGAGGACACACCGGGGAGCTGTTTTTT	CASSFPGGHTGELFF
TRBV6-4	17	.	TRBJ1-2	TRBD1	TGTGCCAGCAGTGACTTCCCCCGGGACAGTCCAAGAAGTGGCTACACCTTC	CASSDFPRDSPRSGYTF
TRBV19	11	.	TRBJ1-4	.	TGTGCCAGTAGTCTTAATGAAAAACTGTTTTTT	CASSLNEKLFF
TRBV3-1/TRBV3-2	15	.	TRBJ1-2	.	TGTGCCAGCAGCCAAGGGGACACCGGGGACTATGGCTACACCTTC	CASSQGDTGDYGYTF
TRBV29-1	15	once	TRBJ2-1	.	TGCAGCGTAGCTAGGACATGGGGCTCCTACAATGAGCAGTTCTTC	CSVARTWGSYNEQFF
TRBV19	14	.	TRBJ1-2	TRBD1	TGTGCCAGTAGCCAGACAGGGGCTAACTATGGCTACACCTTC	CASSQTGANYGYTF
TRBV13	14	.	TRBJ2-5	TRBD1	TGTGCCAGCAGCTCCAAGACAGGGATGGAGACCCAGTACTTC	CASSSKTGMETQYF
TRBV5-6	15	.	TRBJ1-2	.	TGTGCCAGCAGCTTCGTTCCGGGGGGAGAGGGTGGCTACACCTTC	CASSFVPGGEGGYTF
TRBV4-3	13	.	TRBJ1-5	TRBD1	TGCGCCAGCAGCCAGGGGACAGATCAGCCCCAGCATTTT	CASSQGTDQPQHF
TRBV7-2	15	.	TRBJ2-5	TRBD2	TGTGCCAGCAGCAGTCTCGGGGGGGGCGGGCAGACCCAGTACTTC	CASSSLGGGGQTQYF
TRBV27	15	.	TRBJ2-3	TRBD2	TGTGCCAGCAGTTTAGGCGGGAGCGGCACAGATACGCAGTATTTT	CASSLGGSGTDTQYF
TRBV25-1	15	few	TRBJ1-6	TRBD1	TGTGCCAGCAGAGCGACAGGGGGCCATAATTCACCCCTCCACTTT	CASRATGGHNSPLHF
TRBV5-6	12	.	TRBJ1-2	.	TGTGCCAGCAGCTGGGGGGTGTCTGGCTACACCTTC	CASSWGVSGYTF
TRBV6-5	15	.	TRBJ1-1	.	TGTGCCAGCAGTAAACAGGGAAGGGTGAACACTGAAGCTTTCTTT	CASSKQGRVNTEAFF
TRBV7-2	15	.	TRBJ2-3	TRBD1	TGTGCCAGCAGCCCCCAACAGGGGCGGACAGATACGCAGTATTTT	CASSPQQGRTDTQYF
TRBV7-9	13	.	TRBJ2-7	TRBD1	TGTGCCAGCAGCATGGGACAGCCTTGGGAGCAGTACTTC	CASSMGQPWEQYF
TRBV6-6	16	.	TRBJ2-2	TRBD2	TGTGCCAGCACCCCCGCGGGGGGCCTCGCCACCGGGGAGCTGTTTTTT	CASTPAGGLATGELFF
TRBV7-9	12	once	TRBJ2-3	TRBD2	TGTGCCAGCAAGAGCGGGGGAGATACGCAGTATTTT	CASKSGGDTQYF
TRBV5-6	16	.	TRBJ2-1	TRBD2	TGTGCCAGCAAATTAACTAGCGGGGGACTGATACATGAGCAGTTCTTC	CASKLTSGGLIHEQFF
TRBV10-3	15	.	TRBJ2-1	TRBD2	TGTGCCATCAGTGCGGCAGGGCGGGAGGGCCCTGAGCAGTTCTTC	CAISAAGREGPEQFF
TRBV4-1	13	once	TRBJ2-7	.	TGCGCCAGCAGCCAAGGTCATTCCTACGAGCAGTACTTC	CASSQGHSYEQYF
TRBV6-7	19	few	TRBJ2-3	TRBD2	TGTGCCAGCAGTAAACTAGCGGGAGGAATCCTAATCCCCACAGATACGCAGTATTTT	CASSKLAGGILIPTDTQYF
TRBV5-4	16	.	TRBJ2-2	.	TGTGCCAGCACCATTGGTGCGGGGAAGAACACCGGGGAGCTGTTTTTT	CASTIGAGKNTGELFF
TRBV28	11	.	TRBJ2-1	.	TGTGCCAGCCGGGGGAACGGTGAGCAGTTCTTC	CASRGNGEQFF
TRBV11-2	14	.	TRBJ2-7	.	TGTGCCAGCAGCTTATCGAATATCGGGTACGAGCAGTACTTC	CASSLSNIGYEQYF
TRBV4-1	14	.	TRBJ2-5	.	TGCGCCAGCAGCCCCGCGGTGGGACTTGGCACCCAGTACTTC	CASSPAVGLGTQYF
TRBV5-6	15	.	TRBJ2-7	.	TGTGCCAGCAGCTTGGTACCGCGGAAAACCTACGAGCAGTACTTC	CASSLVPRKTYEQYF
TRBV5-6	14	once	TRBJ2-7	.	TGTGCCAGCAGCTTGGCAGGGCCCCCCGGGGAGCAGTACTTC	CASSLAGPPGEQYF
TRBV3-1/TRBV3-2	15	.	TRBJ1-2	.	TGTGCCAGCAGCCTCCTGAGGGCGGGACGCTATGGCTACACCTTC	CASSLLRAGRYGYTF
TRBV6-5	13	once	TRBJ1-4	.	TGTGCCAGCAGTACCGCGCCCAATGAAAAACTGTTTTTT	CASSTAPNEKLFF
TRBV2	14	.	TRBJ2-7	TRBD2	TGTGCCAGCAGCGGGGGGAGGAGTGGGGCCGAGCAGTACTTC	CASSGGRSGAEQYF
TRBV11-2	15	.	TRBJ2-7	TRBD1	TGTGCCAGCAGCTTAGATTATGCAGGGGGCGTCGAGCAGTACTTC	CASSLDYAGGVEQYF